This passage covers 20 T cell receptor beta chains from one sample sequenced in a study of cytomegalovirus exposure and HLA in healthy donors (dated by TCRdb to about 2017). Library method: the immunoSEQ multiplex PCR assay. TCRdb re-hosts the immuneACCESS table, in-frame sequences only. Its copies lack some clones; in the studies checked, an unresolved V gene accounts for under half of them, and the cause for the rest is not known. This sample comprises more than 140,000 clones, roughly 89% of them detected only once. The ten largest account for 3% to 3.5% of the sample. Sequenced material: PBMCs. Receptors originate from a woman aged 18-29 years in good health and CMV-seropositive.

V is TRBV7-8 and J is TRBJ1-2; TRBD1 matches at 7 bases. Germline V gene data show CDR1 as SGHVS and CDR2 as FQNEAQ. With 4 bases clipped from V and 8 bases from J, the junction kept 4 bases outside the gene matches. CDR3 length: 12 residues. In nucleotides, the CDR3 is TGTGCCAGCAGCTCCACAGGGGAAGGCTACACCTTC. It translates to CASSSTGEGYTF.

This chain joins TRBV30 and TRBJ2-4, with D possibly matching TRBD2 (6 bases). Germline V gene sequence: CDR1 GTSNPN, CDR2 SVGIG (reference sequence). Trimming removed 2 bases at V and 3 bases at J, with 14 bases between. CDR3 size: 15 residues. The CDR3 reads CAWSPQRELKNIQYF. CDR3 sequence (DNA): TGTGCCTGGAGTCCCCAACGGGAGCTCAAAAACATTCAGTACTTC.

CDR3 region: CASSSTVMNGYTF. CDR3 bases: TGTGCCAGCAGCTCGACAGTGATGAATGGCTACACCTTC. This rearrangement joins TRBV7-9 to TRBJ1-2; TRBD1 might be the D (5 bases). Germline CDR1 and CDR2: SEHNR and FQNEAQ (reference sequence). Trimming pared 4 bases from V and 6 bases from J, leaving 12 bases between. This CDR3 is built from 13 residues.

The chain's CDR3 is CSARPGETQYF. For the CDR3, the DNA is TGCAGTGCCCGGCCGGGTGAGACCCAGTACTTC. This chain uses TRBV20-1 with TRBJ2-5; D is ambiguous. Germline assignment: CDR1 DFQATT and CDR2 SNEGSKA (reference sequence). This CDR3 is 11 amino acids long. The germline V and J ends were trimmed by 6 bases and 5 bases, with 10 bases remaining between them.

The chain has TRBV28 and TRBJ2-7, with D tentatively TRBD2 (5 bases). The CDR3 has 16 residues. Trimming took off 4 bases at V and 4 bases at J, with 20 bases between the two ends. CDR1 and CDR2 (germline): MDHEN, SYDVKM. CDR3 sequence reads: CASSSPEATTGYEQYF. The DNA of the CDR3 is TGTGCCAGCAGTTCGCCGGAGGCCACGACCGGTTACGAGCAGTACTTC.

This clone was counted between two and nine times. The chain employs TRBV5-1 and TRBJ2-5, with D possibly matching TRBD1 (5 bases). V was trimmed by 4 bases and J by 5 bases, leaving 18 bases between them. Germline-derived CDR1 and CDR2 are SGHRS and YFSETQ. CDR3 length: 15 residues. The DNA of the CDR3 is TGCGCCAGCAGCCCGGCCTCTATACCAGGGGAGACCCAGTACTTC. Translating it yields CASSPASIPGETQYF.

The rearrangement joins TRBV11-2 to TRBJ1-1; a weak D match, TRBD1 (5 bases). The germline CDR1 and CDR2 sequences are SGHAT and FQNNGV. The CDR3 is 13 amino acids. Trimming left V 1 base short and J 6 bases short, with 9 bases between. CDR3 sequence reads: CASSLGGEAEAFF. The CDR3 DNA is TGTGCCAGCAGCTTAGGAGGGGAGGCTGAAGCTTTCTTT. Together with reference TRBV11-2 and TRBJ1-1, the CDR3 gives the full variable domain: EAGVAQSPRYKIIEKRQSVAFWCNPISGHATLYWYQQILGQGPKLLIQFQNNGVVDDSQLPKDRFSAERLKGVDSTLKIQPAKLEDSAVYLCASSLGGEAEAFFGQGTRLTVV.

The chain carries TRBV27 and TRBJ2-7, with TRBD1 identical over 8 bases. The CDR3 has 14 amino acids. The trim removed 5 bases at V and 2 bases at J, leaving 5 bases unmatched. CDR1 and CDR2 (germline): MNHEY, SMNVEV (reference sequence). The CDR3 loop is CASSGQGYAYEQYF. The CDR3, as DNA: TGTGCCAGCAGTGGACAGGGTTACGCCTACGAGCAGTACTTC.

The rearrangement joins TRBV11-2 to TRBJ1-2; TRBD1 aligns across 9 bases. The CDR3 has 15 amino acids. Losses at the gene ends were 5 bases for V and 3 bases for J; bases not matched to a gene: 7. Germline V gives CDR1 SGHAT, CDR2 FQNNGV. CDR3 amino acids: CASSTSTGGYYGYTF. DNA of the CDR3: TGTGCCAGCAGCACCTCGACAGGGGGATACTATGGCTACACCTTC.

The chain employs TRBV28 and TRBJ1-1; a weak D match, TRBD1 (6 bases). Germline V gene data show CDR1 as MDHEN and CDR2 as SYDVKM. There are 13 residues in the CDR3. The V gene lost 8 bases and the J gene lost 5 bases, with 15 bases spanning the gap. CDR3 residues: CASCLDRMTEAFF. The DNA of the CDR3 is TGTGCCAGCTGTCTCGACAGGATGACTGAAGCTTTCTTT.

V usage is TRBV27 and J usage is TRBJ2-2; 11 bases align to TRBD2. Trimming cost V 6 bases and J 0 bases; bases outside gene matches: 12. The CDR3 loop spans 19 amino acids. The V gene's germline CDR1 is MNHEY and CDR2 SMNVEV (reference sequence). The CDR3 DNA is TGTGCCAGCAGCCTAAGTGTCCTAGCGGGAGGCGCGAACACCGGGGAGCTGTTTTTT. It encodes CASSLSVLAGGANTGELFF.

CDR3 DNA sequence: TGTGCCAGCAGTCGGGACAGGGGAGACTACGAGCAGTACTTC. Translated: CASSRDRGDYEQYF. This sequence joins TRBV9 and TRBJ2-7, with 10 nucleotides matching TRBD1. V shed 5 bases and J 3 bases; nucleotides not matched to a gene: 5. The CDR3 spans 14 residues. CDR1 is SGDLS and CDR2 is YYNGEE in the germline V gene.

The V gene is TRBV10-3, the J gene TRBJ2-5; the D gene is possibly TRBD1 (5 bases). Trimming removed 2 bases from V and 3 bases from J, with 16 bases in between. There are 16 residues in the CDR3. Germline-derived CDR1 and CDR2 are ENHRY and SYGVKD. CDR3 in amino acids: CAISEESPGHKETQYF. The CDR3 DNA reads as TGTGCCATCAGTGAGGAATCCCCCGGACATAAAGAGACCCAGTACTTC.

V and J are TRBV7-9 and TRBJ2-3; 11 bases agree with TRBD2. Germline CDR1 reads SEHNR; CDR2 reads FQNEAQ (reference sequence). With V trimmed by 5 bases and J by 1 base, 8 bases remained unmatched. This CDR3 has 17 residues. CDR3 protein: CASSRTGTSGRTDTQYF. DNA of the CDR3: TGTGCCAGCAGCCGGACCGGGACTAGCGGTCGCACAGATACGCAGTATTTT.

The chain is built from TRBV5-1 and TRBJ2-1, with 11 bases that match TRBD2. The V segment lost 6 bases and the J segment 3 bases; nucleotides outside the gene matches: 5. The CDR3 loop spans 15 amino acids. The V gene's germline CDR1 is SGHRS and CDR2 YFSETQ. In DNA form, the CDR3 reads TGCGCCAGCACTAGGACTAGCGGGCTCTACAATGAGCAGTTCTTC. Translating it yields CASTRTSGLYNEQFF.

CDR3 region: CASSPRAGTVPYEQYF. The CDR3 region has the DNA TGTGCCAGCAGCCCACGAGCCGGGACAGTCCCCTACGAGCAGTACTTC. The chain uses TRBV11-3 and TRBJ2-7; 7 bases align to TRBD1. Germline trimming cut 5 bases from V and 2 bases from J; bases unmatched to any gene: 12. The CDR3 has 16 amino acids. CDR1 is SGHNT and CDR2 is YENEEA in the germline V gene.

The sample holds one count of this clone. V is TRBV4-1 and J is TRBJ1-4, with 7 nucleotides matching TRBD1. Losses at the gene ends were 1 base for V and 4 bases for J; bases not matched to a gene: 3. The CDR3 loop spans 15 amino acids. The germline gives CDR1 MGHRA, CDR2 YSYEKL. The DNA for the CDR3 is TGCGCCAGCAGCCAAGTATCAGGGGGTAATGAAAAACTGTTTTTT. Translating it yields CASSQVSGGNEKLFF.

The table lists this clone with a few counts. In DNA form, the CDR3 reads TGCGCCAGCAGCCAAGATCGAGGACAGCCCCAGCATTTT. It is translated as CASSQDRGQPQHF. This chain connects TRBV4-3 to TRBJ1-5; D ambiguous. CDR3 length: 13 residues. Trimming took off 0 bases at V and 7 bases at J, with 7 bases between the two ends. CDR1 LGHNA and CDR2 YSLEER come from the germline V gene.

This chain connects TRBV5-1 to TRBJ2-1; 13 positions agree with TRBD2. J gave up 10 bases and V 1 base, and 11 bases lay outside the gene matches. The CDR3 is 17 residues long. From germline, CDR1 is SGHRS and CDR2 YFSETQ. The CDR3 here is CASSLLVGTSGIEEQFF. The CDR3 DNA reads TGCGCCAGCAGCTTGTTAGTTGGGACTAGCGGGATTGAGGAGCAGTTCTTC.

This sequence joins TRBV10-1 and TRBJ2-7, with D unresolved. Trimming took 0 bases from V and 0 from J, leaving 9 bases between them. Germline CDR1 and CDR2: WNHNN and SYGVQD (reference sequence). The length of the CDR3 is 15 residues. The CDR3 DNA is TGCGCCAGCAGTGAGTCCCCTCTACTCTCCTACGAGCAGTACTTC. Residues: CASSESPLLSYEQYF.